These 6 T cell receptor beta chains were all obtained from the same sample, sequenced in a study of Graves' ophthalmopathy and Graves' hyperthyroidism. The authors amplified TCR beta CDR3 regions from RNA transcripts. The workflow started with a first-round RT-PCR run with HTBI primers and then moved on to a second-round multiplex PCR. TCRdb redid the calling of the multiplex PCR reads with MiXCR, one entry per CDR3 protein. The repertoire includes hundreds of thousands of distinct CDR3 sequences, approximately 15% of them detected once, and 8% to 10% sits in the top ten. Sequencing was done on a sample of blood. Every receptor here comes from a woman aged 25 to 45 with Graves' ophthalmopathy.

This clonotype was picked up many times. The chain is built from TRBV20-1 and TRBJ1-2; maybe TRBD1 (6 bases). Germline CDR1 is DFQATT and CDR2 is SNEGSKA (reference sequence). V shed 1 base and J shed 4 bases, with 13 bases lying between them. There are 14 residues in the CDR3. In DNA, the CDR3 is TGCAGTGCTAGAGCCAGGGGACCCCCCTATGGCTACACCTTC. Its protein product is CSARARGPPYGYTF.

This clonotype was counted between two and nine times. The rearrangement joins TRBV5-1 to TRBJ1-6; no firm D call. V lost 0 bases and J lost 3, with 10 bases in between. Germline V CDR1 and CDR2: SGHRS, YFSETQ. The CDR3 runs to 16 residues. CDR3 region: CASSLDPAGYNSPLHF. CDR3 nucleotide sequence: TGCGCCAGCAGCTTGGACCCGGCTGGCTATAATTCACCCCTCCACTTT.

This clonotype has a handful of counts. This chain links TRBV30 with TRBJ1-1; the D is unclear. The CDR3 loop spans 14 amino acids. The V gene lost 1 base and the J gene lost 1 base, with 10 bases spanning the gap. CDR1 and CDR2 (germline): GTSNPN, SVGIG (reference sequence). Written as DNA, the CDR3 is TGTGCCTGGAGTGGGGAACAGAGGAACACTGAAGCTTTCTTT. Its protein product is CAWSGEQRNTEAFF. The variable domain in full, with the rest retrieved from reference TRBV30 and TRBJ1-1, is SQTIHQWPATLVQPVGSPLSLECTVEGTSNPNLYWYRQAAGRGLQLLFYSVGIGQISSEVPQNLSASRPQDRQFILSSKKLLLSDSGFYLCAWSGEQRNTEAFFGQGTRLTVV.

This clonotype came up many times. The chain combines TRBV12-3 or TRBV12-4 with TRBJ2-7; TRBD1 agrees at 7 bases. The length of the CDR3 is 12 residues. The junction had 5 bases not matched to a gene; V was cut back by 5 bases and J by 7 bases. In nucleotides, the CDR3 is TGTGCCAGCAGTAACAGGGGTGGGGAGCAGTACTTC. Translation gives CASSNRGGEQYF.

In its sample, this clonotype was seen many times. V usage is TRBV19 and J usage is TRBJ1-5; TRBD1 agrees at 11 bases. This CDR3 contains 14 residues. Germline trimming cut 3 bases from V and 7 bases from J; bases unmatched to any gene: 2. The V gene's germline CDR1 is LNHDA and CDR2 SQIVND (reference sequence). The CDR3: CASSMDRGLQPQHF. The CDR3 DNA follows: TGTGCCAGTAGTATGGACAGGGGGCTACAGCCCCAGCATTTT.

This clonotype was seen at least ten times. V usage is TRBV28 and J usage is TRBJ2-7, with 7 nucleotides matching TRBD1. The CDR3 loop spans 15 amino acids. Germline lookup yields CDR1 MDHEN and CDR2 SYDVKM. V lost 6 bases and J lost 2; bases outside the gene matches: 10. In DNA, the CDR3 is TGTGCCAGCAGCCTACCCCGGGACAGACCCTACGAGCAGTACTTC. Residues: CASSLPRDRPYEQYF.